This entry lists 21 T cell receptor beta chains sequenced from one sample in a study of long-term antiretroviral therapy in people with HIV. Investigators performed immunoSEQ version v3.0 at survey level. Libraries were prepared by immunoSEQ multiplex PCR; TCRdb keeps only in-frame clonotypes and omits some of them. The repertoire holds about 23,000 clones, with approximately 86% as singletons. The specimen was unsorted PBMCs, collected 1.6 years after starting antiretroviral therapy. These receptors all come from a man aged 40-49 years with HIV.

This chain joins TRBV6-6 and TRBJ2-5, with 8 bases fitting TRBD1. The J call is uncertain, as TRBJ2-7 better fits the DNA end. Germline loops: CDR1 MNHNY, CDR2 SVGAGI (reference sequence). This CDR3 has 14 amino acids. CDR3 coding DNA: TGTGCCAGCAGTCTTCAGGGGGCGAGGTACGAGCAGTACTTC. Translating it yields CASSLQGARYEQYF.

This sequence joins TRBV5-8 and TRBJ1-5; D is perhaps TRBD1 (6 bases). The CDR3 extends over 15 amino acids. V was trimmed by 0 bases and J by 8 bases, leaving 15 bases between them. Germline values: CDR1 SGHTS, CDR2 YDEGEE. The CDR3, as DNA: TGTGCCAGCAGCTTGGGGACAGCCGAGCTGGAGCCCCAGCATTTT. Translation: CASSLGTAELEPQHF.

The rearrangement links TRBV6-6 to TRBJ2-7, with 11 positions matching TRBD1. The V gene end was trimmed by 4 bases and the J gene end by 8 bases; junction bases not matched to a gene: 7. This CDR3 is 14 amino acids long. Germline V CDR1 and CDR2: MNHNY, SVGAGI (reference sequence). In DNA, the CDR3 is TGTGCCAGCAGTTCCGGGACAGGGGGGGTCAAGCAGTACTTC. As protein: CASSSGTGGVKQYF.

The CDR3 sequence is CASSYGLTDTQYF. The CDR3 coding sequence is TGTGCCAGCAGCTATGGACTCACAGATACGCAGTATTTT. The chain carries TRBV2 and TRBJ2-3; maybe TRBD2 (5 bases). The CDR3 spans 13 residues. V lost 6 bases to trimming and J lost 2 bases, with 9 bases between them. In germline, CDR1 is SNHLY, CDR2 FYNNEI. Full variable domain (outside the CDR3, taken from reference TRBV2 and TRBJ2-3): EPEVTQTPSHQVTQMGQEVILRCVPISNHLYFYWYRQILGQKVEFLVSFYNNEISEKSEIFDDQFSVERPDGSNFTLKIRSTKLEDSAMYFCASSYGLTDTQYFGPGTRLTVL.

V usage is TRBV11-3 and J usage is TRBJ2-3; 9 positions match TRBD2. The CDR3 runs to 17 residues. V shed 0 bases and J 3 bases; nucleotides not matched to a gene: 7. CDR1 is SGHNT, CDR2 YENEEA, per germline. CDR3 sequence reads: CASSLEGTGLATDTQYF. The CDR3 DNA follows: TGTGCCAGCAGCTTAGAAGGAACGGGACTAGCAACAGATACGCAGTATTTT.

This clone was detected once. This chain joins TRBV19 and TRBJ2-7; TRBD1 agrees at 8 bases. CDR1 is LNHDA and CDR2 is SQIVND in the germline V gene (reference sequence). The CDR3 spans 15 residues. J lost 7 bases, V lost 6 bases, and 14 bases had no gene match. The CDR3 nucleotides read TGTGCCAGTAGCCCCATCCAGGGGGCGTCGGGGGAGCAGTACTTC. Translation: CASSPIQGASGEQYF.

The count of this clone is one. One end of the junction varies from germline; a read error may be responsible. V gene TRBV7-9 combines with J gene TRBJ2-3; tentatively, D is TRBD2 (5 bases). The germline V gene encodes CDR1 SEHNR and CDR2 FQNEAQ (reference sequence). The CDR3 is 13 residues long. The CDR3 loop reads CAISERATDTQYF. The DNA for the CDR3 is TGTGCCATCAGCGAGAGGGCCACAGATACGCAGTATTTT.

This chain links TRBV9 with TRBJ2-2; possibly TRBD1 for D (6 bases). The CDR3 consists of 16 residues. V was clipped by 0 bases and J by 0 bases, with 9 bases between them. Germline V gene lookup returns CDR1 SGDLS and CDR2 YYNGEE. The CDR3 bases are TGTGCCAGCAGCGTAGGGGGGCCAGCGAACACCGGGGAGCTGTTTTTT. It is translated as CASSVGGPANTGELFF.

The V and J genes are TRBV15 and TRBJ1-4, with 10 nucleotides matching TRBD1. This CDR3 region has 14 residues. The V gene end was trimmed by 5 bases and the J gene end by 6 bases; junction bases not matched to a gene: 3. The germline CDR1 and CDR2 sequences are LNHNV and YYDKDF (reference sequence). The CDR3 spells CATSGDRGYEKLFF. CDR3 DNA: TGTGCCACCAGCGGGGACAGGGGTTATGAAAAACTGTTTTTT.

The V gene is TRBV25-1, the J gene TRBJ2-2; D remains ambiguous. V was trimmed by 3 bases and J by 4 bases, leaving 15 bases between them. The CDR3 is 16 residues long. Germline lookup yields CDR1 MGHDK and CDR2 SYGVNS. Here the CDR3 DNA reads TGTGCCAGCAGTGATCGGCGACAACACCCCACCGGGGAGCTGTTTTTT. It yields the protein CASSDRRQHPTGELFF. Looking up the rest from reference TRBV25-1 and TRBJ2-2 gives the full variable domain: EADIYQTPRYLVIGTGKKITLECSQTMGHDKMYWYQQDPGMELHLIHYSYGVNSTEKGDLSSESTVSRIRTEHFPLTLESARPSHTSQYLCASSDRRQHPTGELFFGEGSRLTVL.

The chain carries TRBV9 and TRBJ1-2, with TRBD1 as a possible D gene (6 bases). Trimming cost V 0 bases and J 0 bases, with 9 bases left between them. Germline CDR1 SGDLS, CDR2 YYNGEE. This CDR3 spans 15 amino acids. This CDR3 is CASSVGTAANYGYTF. The CDR3, as DNA: TGTGCCAGCAGCGTAGGGACAGCTGCTAACTATGGCTACACCTTC. The full variable domain, rest sourced from reference TRBV9 and TRBJ1-2, is DSGVTQTPKHLITATGQRVTLRCSPRSGDLSVYWYQQSLDQGLQFLIQYYNGEERAKGNILERFSAQQFPDLHSELNLSSLELGDSALYFCASSVGTAANYGYTFGSGTRLTVV.

The rearrangement joins TRBV27 to TRBJ2-7; unclear D gene. The CDR3 extends over 14 amino acids. The V end lost 4 bases, the J end lost 2 bases, and 12 bases lay between the germline ends. Germline V CDR1 and CDR2: MNHEY, SMNVEV (reference sequence). The CDR3 nucleotides read TGTGCCAGCAGTTCCAAAGATGAGACCTACGAGCAGTACTTC. This sequence encodes CASSSKDETYEQYF.

The CDR3, as DNA: TGCGCCAGCAGCCTTACAGGGGGCCCAGATACGCAGTATTTT. Its protein product is CASSLTGGPDTQYF. This chain connects TRBV5-1 to TRBJ2-3; 9 nucleotides agree with TRBD1. The CDR3 runs 14 residues. Per germline, CDR1 SGHRS and CDR2 YFSETQ. The ends lost 4 bases at V and 4 bases at J; junction bases unmatched: 4.

This chain connects TRBV5-6 to TRBJ2-6; no clear D gene. With 1 base removed from V and 1 base from J, the gap between germline ends came to 3 bases. The CDR3 runs 14 residues. The germline V gene encodes CDR1 SGHDT and CDR2 YYEEEE. The chain's CDR3 is CASSLYSGANVLTF. CDR3 bases: TGTGCCAGCAGCTTGTATTCTGGGGCCAACGTCCTGACTTTC.

This chain links TRBV29-1 with TRBJ1-2; TRBD1 agrees at 8 bases. Per germline, CDR1 SQVTM and CDR2 ANQGSEA. The V and J ends lost 4 bases and 5 bases, in that order; junction bases with no gene match: 6. CDR3 size: 13 residues. CDR3 sequence reads: CSVAGGADYGYTF. The CDR3 DNA reads TGCAGCGTTGCAGGGGGCGCTGATTATGGCTACACCTTC.

This chain links TRBV18 with TRBJ2-3, with 10 bases matching TRBD1. The CDR3 consists of 17 residues. Trimming removed 1 base from V and 1 base from J; junction bases left unmatched: 5. The germline CDR1 and CDR2 sequences are KGHSH and LQKENI. CDR3 nucleotides: TGTGCCAGCTCACCACTCAGAGGACAGGGGGGCACAGATACGCAGTATTTT. Its translation: CASSPLRGQGGTDTQYF.

The rearrangement uses TRBV6-5 and TRBJ1-5; D is unresolved. The CDR3 extends over 16 amino acids. The V gene lost 0 bases and the J gene lost 3 bases, with 12 bases spanning the gap. Germline lookup yields CDR1 MNHEY and CDR2 SVGAGI. The CDR3 is CASSYSIEETNQPQHF. Written as DNA, the CDR3 is TGTGCCAGCAGTTACTCGATCGAGGAGACCAATCAGCCCCAGCATTTT.

This clone was recorded once. V is TRBV6-1 and J is TRBJ1-2; D gene ambiguous. V lost 2 bases to trimming and J lost 3 bases, with 10 bases between them. Germline-derived CDR1 and CDR2 are MNHNS and SASEGT. This CDR3 is built from 14 residues. CDR3 nucleotides: TGTGCCAGCAGTGAAATGGGCCAGTACTATGGCTACACCTTC. Its translation: CASSEMGQYYGYTF.

This clone showed up just once. The CDR3 loop is CASSQKSRTLPYNEQFF. CDR3 sequence (DNA): TGTGCCAGCAGCCAAAAGTCAAGGACTCTTCCCTACAATGAGCAGTTCTTC. This sequence joins TRBV9 and TRBJ2-1; tentative D call: TRBD2 (5 bases). The germline gives CDR1 SGDLS, CDR2 YYNGEE. The CDR3 loop spans 17 amino acids. V was clipped by 4 bases and J by 2 bases, with 19 bases between them.

This clone was seen just once. The chain combines TRBV6-5 with TRBJ2-7, with D possibly being TRBD1 (6 bases). CDR1 MNHEY and CDR2 SVGAGI come from the germline V gene. The CDR3 runs to 15 residues. Deletions cut 3 bases from V and 2 bases from J, with 14 bases between. CDR3 nucleotide sequence: TGTGCCAGCAGTTATAGTTGGCAGGGGACCTACGAGCAGTACTTC. It translates to CASSYSWQGTYEQYF.

The rearrangement uses TRBV2 and TRBJ2-7, with D hard to call. The CDR3 length is 11 residues. CDR1 SNHLY and CDR2 FYNNEI come from the germline V gene. V was cut by 5 bases and J by 6 bases, with 8 bases left in between. The CDR3 DNA is TGTGCCAGCAGTTTTTTGAGCGAGCAGTACTTC. This sequence encodes CASSFLSEQYF.